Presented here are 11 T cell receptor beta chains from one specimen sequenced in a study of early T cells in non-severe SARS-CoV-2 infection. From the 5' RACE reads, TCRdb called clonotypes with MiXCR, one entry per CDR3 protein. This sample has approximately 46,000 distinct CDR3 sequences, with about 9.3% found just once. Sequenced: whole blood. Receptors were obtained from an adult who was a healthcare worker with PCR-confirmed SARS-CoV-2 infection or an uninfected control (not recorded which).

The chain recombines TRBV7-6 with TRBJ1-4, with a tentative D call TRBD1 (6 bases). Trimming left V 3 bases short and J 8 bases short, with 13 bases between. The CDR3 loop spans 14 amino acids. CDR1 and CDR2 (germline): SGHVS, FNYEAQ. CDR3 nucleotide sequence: TGTGCCAGCAGCTTGGGCGGGGGCGCGGAAAAACTGTTTTTT. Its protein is CASSLGGGAEKLFF.

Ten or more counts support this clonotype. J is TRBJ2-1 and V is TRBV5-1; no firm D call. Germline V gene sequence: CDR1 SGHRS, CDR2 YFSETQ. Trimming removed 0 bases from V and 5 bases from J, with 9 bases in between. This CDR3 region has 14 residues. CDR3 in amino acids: CASSLGGSNNEQFF. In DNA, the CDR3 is TGCGCCAGCAGCTTGGGGGGTTCTAACAATGAGCAGTTCTTC.

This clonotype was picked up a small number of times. CDR3 loop: CASSQETGGSYNEQFF. The CDR3 nucleotides read TGCGCCAGCAGCCAAGAGACGGGAGGTTCCTACAATGAGCAGTTCTTC. This chain links TRBV4-3 with TRBJ2-1, with 7 bases that match TRBD2. This CDR3 contains 16 residues. Trimming at V came to 0 bases and at J to 1 base, leaving 3 bases not matched to a gene. The germline V gene encodes CDR1 LGHNA and CDR2 YSLEER.

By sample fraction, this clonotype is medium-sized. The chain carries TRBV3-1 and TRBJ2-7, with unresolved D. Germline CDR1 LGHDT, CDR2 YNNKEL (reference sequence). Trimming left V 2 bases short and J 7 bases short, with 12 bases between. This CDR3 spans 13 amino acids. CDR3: CASSQSSSTEQYF. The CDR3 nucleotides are TGTGCCAGCAGCCAATCGTCGTCTACGGAGCAGTACTTC.

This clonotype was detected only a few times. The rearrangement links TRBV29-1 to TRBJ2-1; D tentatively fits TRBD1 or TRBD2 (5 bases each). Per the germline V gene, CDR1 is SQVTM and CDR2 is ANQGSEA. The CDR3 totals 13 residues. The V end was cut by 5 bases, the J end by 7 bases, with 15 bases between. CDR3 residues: CSVTRGLRNEQFF. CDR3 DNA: TGCAGCGTTACTAGGGGTCTGAGGAATGAGCAGTTCTTC.

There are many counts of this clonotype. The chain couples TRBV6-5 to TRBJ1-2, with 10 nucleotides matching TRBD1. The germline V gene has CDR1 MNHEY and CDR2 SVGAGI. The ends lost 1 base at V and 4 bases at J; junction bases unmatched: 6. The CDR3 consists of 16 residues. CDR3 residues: CASSYYRTGGGYGYTF. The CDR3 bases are TGTGCCAGCAGTTACTACCGGACAGGGGGAGGCTATGGCTACACCTTC.

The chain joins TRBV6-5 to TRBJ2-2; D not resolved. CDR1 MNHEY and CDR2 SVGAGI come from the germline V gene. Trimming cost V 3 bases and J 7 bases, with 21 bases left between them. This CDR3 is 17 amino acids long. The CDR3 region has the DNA TGTGCCAGCAGTTATACGGCCTATGGTGTGCCGGACGGGGAGCTGTTTTTT. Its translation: CASSYTAYGVPDGELFF.

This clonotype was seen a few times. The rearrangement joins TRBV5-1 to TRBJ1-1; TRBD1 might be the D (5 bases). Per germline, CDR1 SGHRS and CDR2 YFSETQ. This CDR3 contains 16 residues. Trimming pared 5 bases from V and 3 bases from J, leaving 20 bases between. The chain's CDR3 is CASRRGASLADTEAFF. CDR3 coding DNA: TGCGCCAGCAGGCGCGGGGCAAGTCTCGCGGACACTGAAGCTTTCTTT.

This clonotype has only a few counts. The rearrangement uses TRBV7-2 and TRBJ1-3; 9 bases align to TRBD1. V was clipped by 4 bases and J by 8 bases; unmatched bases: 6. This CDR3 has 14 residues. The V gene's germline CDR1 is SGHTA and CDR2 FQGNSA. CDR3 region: CASSSGQGRDTIYF. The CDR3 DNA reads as TGTGCCAGCAGCTCGGGACAGGGAAGGGACACCATATATTTT.

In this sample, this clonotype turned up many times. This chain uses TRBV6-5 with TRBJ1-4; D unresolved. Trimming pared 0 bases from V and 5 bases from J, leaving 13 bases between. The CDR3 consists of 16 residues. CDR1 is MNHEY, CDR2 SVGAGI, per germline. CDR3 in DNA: TGTGCCAGCAGTTACTCGATTGCGGACCCCAATGAAAAACTGTTTTTT. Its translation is CASSYSIADPNEKLFF.

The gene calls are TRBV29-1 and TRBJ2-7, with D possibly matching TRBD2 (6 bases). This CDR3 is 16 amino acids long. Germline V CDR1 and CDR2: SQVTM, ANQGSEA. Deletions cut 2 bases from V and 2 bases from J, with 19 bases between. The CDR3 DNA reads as TGCAGCGTTGAACTCCCCCGGGGCGGGATCACCTACGAGCAGTACTTC. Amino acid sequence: CSVELPRGGITYEQYF.